This T cell receptor beta chain was retrieved from a study of shared clonotypes between healthy human individuals. Study context: Used for every donor were three CD4 naive, three CD4 memory, two CD8 naive and one CD8 memory plate. Study-level findings and limits: A reduction in generation probabilities was seen for non-shared clonotypes relative to those shared by all four donors. The naive CD4 repertoires of a few donors were compared, and around 5.1% of clonotypes were shared.

Naivety among CD8 cells was defined by CD45RO negativity and positive CCR7 selection, thereby excluding terminally differentiated effector memory CD45RA+ cells. Regarding this clone: What it binds is not known.

Sequenced by immunoSEQ multiplex PCR; TCRdb stores in-frame clones only, minus some. The sample contains 800,000 or so clones, 95% to 97% of which appear only once. CDR3 size: 13 residues. V lost 6 bases and J 3 bases, leaving 11 bases between the germline ends. Germline V gene data show CDR1 as ENHRY and CDR2 as SYGVKD. The sequence derives from a man aged 25 to 40 in good health. This chain links TRBV10-3 with TRBJ1-1; possibly TRBD1 for D (5 bases). The source material was naive CD8+ T cells sorted from blood. The CDR3 DNA reads as TGTGCCATCAGCTCTCGACAGCACACTGAAGCTTTCTTT. Protein: CAISSRQHTEAFF.